What follows are 12 T cell receptor beta chains derived from one specimen sequenced in a study of graft-versus-host responses after intestinal transplantation. These receptors lack a known antigen. Method: immunoSEQ multiplex PCR; TCRdb's copy keeps in-frame clones and lacks some. This sample carries roughly 51,000 clones, around 90% of them seen once, and the ten largest clones take approximately 0.6%. Sample: unstimulated CD4+ T cells sorted from spleen or lymph node cells, taken before transplant. The receptor set was obtained from a human donor who was the organ donor for an intestinal transplant.

The chain couples TRBV27 to TRBJ1-4; TRBD1 is a possible D gene (5 bases). V lost 5 bases and J lost 7, with 14 bases in between. The CDR3 runs to 14 residues. Per germline, CDR1 MNHEY and CDR2 SMNVEV (reference sequence). CDR3 nucleotide sequence: TGTGCCAGCAGTCCGGGCAGGGCGATTGAAAAACTGTTTTTT. This codes for CASSPGRAIEKLFF.

This sequence joins TRBV30 and TRBJ2-2; D unclear. The CDR3 length is 15 residues. The germline V and J ends were trimmed by 0 bases and 1 base, with 9 bases remaining between them. Looked up from germline, CDR1 is GTSNPN and CDR2 is SVGIG (reference sequence). Here the CDR3 reads CAWSVTAVNTGELFF. The DNA of the CDR3 is TGTGCCTGGAGTGTTACAGCCGTGAACACCGGGGAGCTGTTTTTT.

This rearrangement joins TRBV6-1 to TRBJ2-7, with TRBD2 matching 8 bases. The CDR3 is made up of 15 amino acids. Germline CDR1 is MNHNS and CDR2 is SASEGT. The V gene end was trimmed by 7 bases and the J gene end by 5 bases; junction bases not matched to a gene: 13. CDR3 coding DNA: TGTGCCAGCAAAATCTCAGGGACTAGTCATAACGAGCAGTACTTC. Translating gives CASKISGTSHNEQYF.

Remarks on this clone: One end of the junction fails to match germline, which may point to a read error. The V gene is TRBV7-7, the J gene TRBJ2-5; the D gene is possibly TRBD1 (6 bases). From germline, CDR1 is SSHAT and CDR2 FNYEAQ (reference sequence). The CDR3 has 13 residues. CDR3 coding DNA: TGTGCTAGCAGCTTAGGACAGTGGGAGACCCAGTACTTC. It translates to CASSLGQWETQYF.

Concerning this clone itself: Other DNA sequences in this specimen translate into the identical CDR3. This chain connects TRBV7-8 to TRBJ1-4; weak D call: TRBD1 (5 bases). The V gene lost 1 base and the J gene lost 7 bases, with 19 bases spanning the gap. The CDR3 runs to 17 residues. Germline V gene data show CDR1 as SGHVS and CDR2 as FQNEAQ. For the CDR3, the DNA is TGTGCCAGCAGCTTAGGAGCCTTAGGAGGGGCTAGTGAAAAACTGTTTTTT. Translation: CASSLGALGGASEKLFF.

The chain has TRBV4-2 and TRBJ1-1; TRBD1 matches at 10 bases. Germline values: CDR1 LGHNA, CDR2 YNFKEQ. V was clipped by 4 bases and J by 4 bases; unmatched bases: 9. The CDR3 spans 16 residues. The CDR3 spells CASSPGTGALGTEAFF. CDR3 DNA: TGTGCCAGCAGCCCCGGGACAGGGGCCCTCGGCACTGAAGCTTTCTTT.

The chain's CDR3 is CAWSGQGLLNTEAFF. DNA for the CDR3: TGTGCCTGGAGTGGACAGGGGTTGTTAAACACTGAAGCTTTCTTT. The gene calls are TRBV30 and TRBJ1-1; 8 bases match TRBD1. The V and J ends lost 1 base and 2 bases, in that order; junction bases with no gene match: 6. The CDR3 consists of 15 residues. Germline-derived CDR1 and CDR2 are GTSNPN and SVGIG (reference sequence).

This clone has a single count. This chain joins TRBV29-1 and TRBJ2-1, with D hard to call. Per germline, CDR1 SQVTM and CDR2 ANQGSEA. The CDR3 contains 12 residues. Trimming stripped 5 bases from V and 5 bases from J, with 10 bases between. This CDR3 reads CSVLYLNNEQFF. The CDR3 bases are TGCAGCGTTCTATACCTCAACAATGAGCAGTTCTTC.

The genes are TRBV28 and TRBJ2-7; TRBD1 aligns across 9 bases. With V trimmed by 6 bases and J by 5 bases, 26 bases remained unmatched. The CDR3 has 20 residues. Germline values: CDR1 MDHEN, CDR2 SYDVKM. The CDR3 bases are TGTGCCAGCAGCCAAAGCCCCGCCCCCCGGTGGGGACAGGGAGCCAACGAGCAGTACTTC. Its translation: CASSQSPAPRWGQGANEQYF.

In this sample, this clone turned up once. The J gene is TRBJ1-5, the V gene TRBV29-1; TRBD1 is a possible D gene (6 bases). CDR1 SQVTM and CDR2 ANQGSEA come from the germline V gene. V was shortened by 6 bases and J by 4 bases, with 13 bases between the two germline ends. This CDR3 comprises 13 residues. In DNA form, the CDR3 reads TGCAGCGTACAGGGATCTATTAATCAGCCCCAGCATTTT. Amino acids: CSVQGSINQPQHF.

The sample holds one count of this clone. This rearrangement joins TRBV28 to TRBJ2-4; D is unresolved. The V gene lost 4 bases and the J gene lost 4 bases, with 11 bases spanning the gap. The CDR3 consists of 14 residues. Germline V gene lookup returns CDR1 MDHEN and CDR2 SYDVKM. CDR3 sequence reads: CASSYLDGKNIQYF. The CDR3 DNA reads as TGTGCCAGCAGTTACCTTGACGGGAAAAACATTCAGTACTTC.

This clone is a singleton in its sample. The rearrangement uses TRBV5-1 and TRBJ1-1; perhaps TRBD1 as D (6 bases). Germline loops: CDR1 SGHRS, CDR2 YFSETQ. Trimming took off 1 base at V and 1 base at J, with 8 bases between the two ends. There are 14 residues in the CDR3. In DNA form, the CDR3 reads TGCGCCAGCAGCTTGACAGGGCGGAACACTGAAGCTTTCTTT. Encoded protein: CASSLTGRNTEAFF.